The rows below give T cell receptor beta chains drawn from one sample of a study of blood T cell repertoires in COVID-19. Sequencing was performed with immunoSEQ multiplex PCR; in TCRdb, only in-frame clones are kept and a portion is missing. The table records roughly 120,000 clones, 70% to 90% of them present only once. Material: peripheral blood. The receptors stem from a human donor in a cohort sampled during active COVID-19. Each CDR3 is given with its conserved first and last residue. Fields, in order: D gene, CDR3 length, clone size, J gene, V gene, CDR3 protein, CDR3 DNA. A D gene is named only where the DNA matches it firmly. Not all rows give a size; the values are once, few, many and, for expanded clones, a class.

d_gene: TRBD1
len: 16
abundance: -
j_gene: TRBJ2-2
v_gene: TRBV28
CDR3aa: CASSGYWDSATGELFF
CDR3nt: TGTGCCAGCAGTGGCTATTGGGACAGCGCGACAGGGGAGCTGTTTTTT

d_gene: TRBD1
len: 15
abundance: once
j_gene: TRBJ1-4
v_gene: TRBV30
CDR3aa: CAWSVRQGGEEKLFF
CDR3nt: TGTGCCTGGAGTGTTAGACAGGGGGGAGAGGAAAAACTGTTTTTT

d_gene: -
len: 14
abundance: -
j_gene: TRBJ2-3
v_gene: TRBV7-3
CDR3aa: CASSLQGSGDTQYF
CDR3nt: TGTGCCAGCAGCTTACAGGGATCAGGGGATACGCAGTATTTT

d_gene: TRBD1
len: 15
abundance: -
j_gene: TRBJ1-4
v_gene: TRBV2
CDR3aa: CASLFTGAKNEKLFF
CDR3nt: TGTGCCAGCCTATTTACAGGGGCAAAAAATGAAAAACTGTTTTTT

d_gene: TRBD2
len: 15
abundance: once
j_gene: TRBJ2-1
v_gene: TRBV5-4
CDR3aa: CASSRTSGTRDEQFF
CDR3nt: TGTGCCAGCAGCCGGACTAGCGGGACGAGGGATGAGCAGTTCTTC

d_gene: -
len: 15
abundance: -
j_gene: TRBJ1-3
v_gene: TRBV4-1
CDR3aa: CASSRIQGSGNTIYF
CDR3nt: TGCGCCAGCAGCCGAATACAGGGATCTGGAAACACCATATATTTT

d_gene: -
len: 16
abundance: -
j_gene: TRBJ1-5
v_gene: TRBV28
CDR3aa: CASSSFPVGSNQPQHF
CDR3nt: TGTGCCAGCAGTTCCTTCCCAGTCGGGAGCAATCAGCCCCAGCATTTT

d_gene: TRBD1
len: 13
abundance: -
j_gene: TRBJ1-1
v_gene: TRBV29-1
CDR3aa: CSVGVTGGVEAFF
CDR3nt: TGCAGCGTGGGGGTGACAGGGGGCGTTGAAGCTTTCTTT

d_gene: -
len: 21
abundance: -
j_gene: TRBJ2-6
v_gene: TRBV7-2
CDR3aa: CASSLAGRITPKTSGANVLTF
CDR3nt: TGTGCCAGCAGCTTAGCTGGCAGGATAACACCAAAAACTTCTGGGGCCAACGTCCTGACTTTC

d_gene: TRBD1
len: 12
abundance: -
j_gene: TRBJ2-5
v_gene: TRBV19
CDR3aa: CATGTVQETQYF
CDR3nt: TGTGCCACCGGGACAGTCCAAGAGACCCAGTACTTC

d_gene: -
len: 12
abundance: -
j_gene: TRBJ2-5
v_gene: TRBV29-1
CDR3aa: CSVIGQQETQYF
CDR3nt: TGCAGCGTTATTGGACAGCAAGAGACCCAGTACTTC